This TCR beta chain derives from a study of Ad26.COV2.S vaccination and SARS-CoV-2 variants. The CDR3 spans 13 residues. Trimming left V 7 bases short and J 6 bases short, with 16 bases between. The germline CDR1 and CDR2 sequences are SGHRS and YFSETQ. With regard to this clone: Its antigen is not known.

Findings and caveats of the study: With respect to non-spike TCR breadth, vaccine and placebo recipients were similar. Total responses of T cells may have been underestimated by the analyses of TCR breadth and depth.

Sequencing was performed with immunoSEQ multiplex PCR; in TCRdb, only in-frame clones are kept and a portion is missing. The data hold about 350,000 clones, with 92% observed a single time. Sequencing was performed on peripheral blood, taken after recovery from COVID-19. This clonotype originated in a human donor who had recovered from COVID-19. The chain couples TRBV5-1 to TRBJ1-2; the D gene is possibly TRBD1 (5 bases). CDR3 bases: TGCGCCAGCTTAGGGACCTATGGGGATGGCTACACCTTC. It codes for CASLGTYGDGYTF.